This T cell receptor (beta chain) was retrieved from a study of T cell repertoires in ileal Crohn's disease. In the study overall: Every patient was operated on for stricturing (about 60%) or penetrating (around 40%) complications. The M0 sample came from the inflamed ileal portion of the resected specimen.

To note about this clone: Its antigen is not known.

Time point of the sample: inflamed ileum from the surgical specimen. Adults with ileal or ileocolonic Crohn's disease and an indication for resection were eligible. Whole-study findings and limits: Compared with CD4 T cells, sorted CD8 cells carried more expanded clones.

Assay used: immunoSEQ multiplex PCR; TCRdb lists only in-frame clones, some missing. Altogether 15,000 or so clones are present, about 80% being singletons, with the ten largest covering 3.5% to 5%. The sequence derives from an adult with Crohn's disease. Sequenced: ileal tissue.

The CDR3 DNA sequence: TGTGCCAGCAGTTTCGGAGACAGGAAGTATTTT. Translated: CASSFGDRKYF. The V and J genes are TRBV27 and TRBJ2-3, with D possibly TRBD1 on 6 matching bases. The CDR3 is 11 residues long. V lost 3 bases and J lost 13, with 11 bases in between. Germline V gene data show CDR1 as MNHEY and CDR2 as SMNVEV (reference sequence).